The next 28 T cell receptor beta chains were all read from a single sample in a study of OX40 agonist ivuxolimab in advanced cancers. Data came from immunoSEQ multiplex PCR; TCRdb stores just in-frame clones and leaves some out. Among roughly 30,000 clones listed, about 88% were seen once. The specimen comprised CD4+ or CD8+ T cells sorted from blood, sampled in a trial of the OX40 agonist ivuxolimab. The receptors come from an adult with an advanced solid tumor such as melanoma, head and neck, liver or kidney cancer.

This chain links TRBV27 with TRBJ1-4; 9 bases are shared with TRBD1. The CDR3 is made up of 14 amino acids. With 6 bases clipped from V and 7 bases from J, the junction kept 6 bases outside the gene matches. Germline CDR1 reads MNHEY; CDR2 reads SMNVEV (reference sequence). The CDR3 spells CASSGGTGSEKLFF. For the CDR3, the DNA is TGTGCCAGCAGCGGCGGGACAGGGTCTGAAAAACTGTTTTTT.

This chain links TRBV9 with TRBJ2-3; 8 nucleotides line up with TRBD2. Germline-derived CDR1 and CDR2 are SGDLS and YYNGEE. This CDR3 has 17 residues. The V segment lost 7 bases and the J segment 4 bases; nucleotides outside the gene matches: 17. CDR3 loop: CASSPPGGEVMADTQYF. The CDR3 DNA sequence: TGTGCCAGCTCCCCTCCGGGGGGGGAGGTGATGGCAGATACGCAGTATTTT.

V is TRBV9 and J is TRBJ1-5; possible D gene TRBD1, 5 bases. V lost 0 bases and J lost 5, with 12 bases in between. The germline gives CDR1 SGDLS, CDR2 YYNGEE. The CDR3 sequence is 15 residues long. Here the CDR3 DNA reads TGTGCCAGCAGCGTAGCAGGGTTAGATCATCAGCCCCAGCATTTT. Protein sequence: CASSVAGLDHQPQHF.

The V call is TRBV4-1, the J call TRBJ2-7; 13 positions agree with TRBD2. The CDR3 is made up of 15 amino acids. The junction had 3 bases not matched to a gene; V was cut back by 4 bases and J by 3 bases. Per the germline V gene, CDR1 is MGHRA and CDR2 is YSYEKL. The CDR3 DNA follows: TGCGCCAGCAGCCCGAGGACTAGCGGGAGCTACGAGCAGTACTTC. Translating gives CASSPRTSGSYEQYF.

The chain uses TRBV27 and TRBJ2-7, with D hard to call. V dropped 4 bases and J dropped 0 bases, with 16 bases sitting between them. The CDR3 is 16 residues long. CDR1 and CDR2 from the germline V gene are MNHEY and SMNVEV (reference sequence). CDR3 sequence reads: CASSSLTNPSSYEQYF. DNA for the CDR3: TGTGCCAGCAGTTCCTTGACCAACCCGAGCTCCTACGAGCAGTACTTC.

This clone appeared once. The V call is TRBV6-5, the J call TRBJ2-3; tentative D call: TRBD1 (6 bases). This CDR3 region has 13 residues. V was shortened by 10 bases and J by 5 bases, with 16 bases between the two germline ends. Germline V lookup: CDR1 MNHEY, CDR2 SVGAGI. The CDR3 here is CATTILGGDTQYF. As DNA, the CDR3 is TGTGCCACCACGATTCTAGGGGGAGATACGCAGTATTTT.

In DNA, the CDR3 is TGTGCCACCAGCAGAGTATCCAATACAGGGACTGGAACGCTGGGGCAGTACTTC. Translating gives CATSRVSNTGTGTLGQYF. The V gene is TRBV15, the J gene TRBJ2-5; possibly TRBD1 or TRBD2 for D (6 bases each). The CDR3 contains 18 residues. Germline values: CDR1 LNHNV, CDR2 YYDKDF (reference sequence). V was clipped by 1 base and J by 11 bases, with 29 bases between them. Combining the CDR3 with reference TRBV15 and TRBJ2-5 gives the whole variable domain DAMVIQNPRYQVTQFGKPVTLSCSQTLNHNVMYWYQQKSSQAPKLLFHYYDKDFNNEADTPDNFQSRRPNTSFCFLDIRSPGLGDTAMYLCATSRVSNTGTGTLGQYFGPGTRLLVL.

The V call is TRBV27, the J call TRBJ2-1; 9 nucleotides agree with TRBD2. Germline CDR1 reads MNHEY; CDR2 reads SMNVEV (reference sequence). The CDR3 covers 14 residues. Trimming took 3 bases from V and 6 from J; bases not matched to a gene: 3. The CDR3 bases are TGTGCCAGCAGTTTCACTAGCGGGTCCAATGAGCAGTTCTTC. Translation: CASSFTSGSNEQFF.

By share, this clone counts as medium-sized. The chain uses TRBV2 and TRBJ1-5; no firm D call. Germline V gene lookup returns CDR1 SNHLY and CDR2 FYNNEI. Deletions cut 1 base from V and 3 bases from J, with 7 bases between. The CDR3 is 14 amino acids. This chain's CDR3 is CASSEGGSNQPQHF. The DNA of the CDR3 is TGTGCCAGCAGTGAAGGAGGGTCCAATCAGCCCCAGCATTTT.

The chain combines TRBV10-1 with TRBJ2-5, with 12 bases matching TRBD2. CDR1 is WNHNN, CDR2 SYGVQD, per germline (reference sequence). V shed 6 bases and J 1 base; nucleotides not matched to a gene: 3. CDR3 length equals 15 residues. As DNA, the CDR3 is TGCGCCAGCAGGACTAGCGGGAGATCCCAAGAGACCCAGTACTTC. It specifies CASRTSGRSQETQYF.

The CDR3: CASSLVQGMNTEAFF. As DNA, the CDR3 is TGCGCCAGCAGCTTGGTTCAGGGAATGAACACTGAAGCTTTCTTT. The genes are TRBV5-1 and TRBJ1-1; maybe TRBD1 (5 bases). The V gene lost 0 bases and the J gene lost 0 bases, with 9 bases spanning the gap. Germline CDR1 and CDR2: SGHRS and YFSETQ. The CDR3 extends over 15 amino acids. Drawing the rest from reference TRBV5-1 and TRBJ1-1, the complete variable domain is KAGVTQTPRYLIKTRGQQVTLSCSPISGHRSVSWYQQTPGQGLQFLFEYFSETQRNKGNFPGRFSGRQFSNSRSEMNVSTLELGDSALYLCASSLVQGMNTEAFFGQGTRLTVV.

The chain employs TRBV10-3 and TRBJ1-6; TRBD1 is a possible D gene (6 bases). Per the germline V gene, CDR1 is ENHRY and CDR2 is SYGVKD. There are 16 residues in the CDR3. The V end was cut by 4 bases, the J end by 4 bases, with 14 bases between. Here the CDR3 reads CAISGRDRTYNSPLHF. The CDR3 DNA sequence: TGTGCCATCAGTGGACGCGACAGGACGTATAATTCACCCCTCCACTTT.

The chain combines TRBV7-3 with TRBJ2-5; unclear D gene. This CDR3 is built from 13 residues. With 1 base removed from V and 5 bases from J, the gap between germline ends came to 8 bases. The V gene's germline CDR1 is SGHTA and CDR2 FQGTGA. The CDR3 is CASSLNGGETQYF. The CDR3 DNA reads TGTGCCAGCAGCTTAAACGGTGGGGAGACCCAGTACTTC.

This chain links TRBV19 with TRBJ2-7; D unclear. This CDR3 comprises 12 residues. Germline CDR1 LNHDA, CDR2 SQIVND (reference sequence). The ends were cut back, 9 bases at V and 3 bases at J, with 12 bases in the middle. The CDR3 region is CASSETGYEQYF. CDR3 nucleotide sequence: TGTGCCAGCAGTGAAACGGGCTACGAGCAGTACTTC.

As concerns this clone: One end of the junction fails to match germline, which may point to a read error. DNA of the CDR3: TGTGCCATAGCCGGGGGTGGGCAGGGTAGCGATCAGCCCCAGCATTTT. Its protein product is CAIAGGGQGSDQPQHF. The chain couples TRBV10-3 to TRBJ1-5; tentative D call: TRBD1 (5 bases). The length of the CDR3 is 16 residues. In germline, CDR1 is ENHRY, CDR2 SYGVKD.

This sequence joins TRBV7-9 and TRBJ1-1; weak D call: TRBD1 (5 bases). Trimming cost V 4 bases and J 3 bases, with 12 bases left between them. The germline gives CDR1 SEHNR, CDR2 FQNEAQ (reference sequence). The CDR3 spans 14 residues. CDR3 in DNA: TGTGCCAGCAGCTACGTGGGGGTGGACACTGAAGCTTTCTTT. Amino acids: CASSYVGVDTEAFF.

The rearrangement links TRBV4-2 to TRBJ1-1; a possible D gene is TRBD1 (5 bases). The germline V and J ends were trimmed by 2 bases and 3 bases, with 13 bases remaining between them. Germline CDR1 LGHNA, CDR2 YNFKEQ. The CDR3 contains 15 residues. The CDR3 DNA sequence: TGTGCCAGCAGCCAACAAGACAGTAGTCACACTGAAGCTTTCTTT. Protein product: CASSQQDSSHTEAFF.

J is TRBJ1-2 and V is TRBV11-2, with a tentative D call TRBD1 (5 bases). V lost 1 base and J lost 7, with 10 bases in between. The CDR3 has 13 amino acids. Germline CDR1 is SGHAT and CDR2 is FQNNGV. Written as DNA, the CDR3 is TGTGCCAGCAGCTTAGTGCAGGGTGGTGGCTACACCTTC. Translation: CASSLVQGGGYTF.

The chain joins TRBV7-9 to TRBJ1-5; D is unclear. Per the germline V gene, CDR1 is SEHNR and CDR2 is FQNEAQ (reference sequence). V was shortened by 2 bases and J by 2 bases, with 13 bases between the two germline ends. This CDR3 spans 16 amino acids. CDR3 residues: CASSLFSGIGNQPQHF. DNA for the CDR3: TGTGCCAGCAGCTTATTTTCGGGGATCGGCAATCAGCCCCAGCATTTT.

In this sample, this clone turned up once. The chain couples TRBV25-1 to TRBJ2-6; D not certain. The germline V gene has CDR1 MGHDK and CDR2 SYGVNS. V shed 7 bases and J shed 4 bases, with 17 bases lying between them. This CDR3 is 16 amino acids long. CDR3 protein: CASKPPRVQGANVLTF. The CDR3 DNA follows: TGTGCCAGCAAGCCCCCCCGCGTTCAGGGGGCCAACGTCCTGACTTTC.

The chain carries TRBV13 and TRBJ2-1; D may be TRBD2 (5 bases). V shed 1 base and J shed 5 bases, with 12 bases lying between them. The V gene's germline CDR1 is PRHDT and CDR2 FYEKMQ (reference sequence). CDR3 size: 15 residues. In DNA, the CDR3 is TGTGCCAGCAGCTTAGTGGCGGGCTACCACAATGAGCAGTTCTTC. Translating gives CASSLVAGYHNEQFF.

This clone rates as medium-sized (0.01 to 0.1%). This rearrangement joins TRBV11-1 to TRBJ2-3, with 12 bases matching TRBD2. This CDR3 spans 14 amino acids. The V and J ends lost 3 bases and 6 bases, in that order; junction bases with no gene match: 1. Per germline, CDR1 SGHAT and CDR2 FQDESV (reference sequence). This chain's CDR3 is CASSFTSGRDTQYF. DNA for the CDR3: TGTGCCAGCAGCTTTACTAGCGGGAGGGATACGCAGTATTTT.

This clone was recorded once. CDR3 DNA sequence: TGTGCCAGCACGCCCCCCACCGGAGCGAACACCGGGGAGCTGTTTTTT. Protein product: CASTPPTGANTGELFF. The J gene is TRBJ2-2, the V gene TRBV28; D remains unclear. V was cut by 7 bases and J by 0 bases, with 15 bases left in between. The CDR3 runs 16 residues. Germline CDR1 and CDR2: MDHEN and SYDVKM. Based on the CDR3 plus reference TRBV28 and TRBJ2-2, the full variable domain is DVKVTQSSRYLVKRTGEKVFLECVQDMDHENMFWYRQDPGLGLRLIYFSYDVKMKEKGDIPEGYSVSREKKERFSLILESASTNQTSMYLCASTPPTGANTGELFFGEGSRLTVL.

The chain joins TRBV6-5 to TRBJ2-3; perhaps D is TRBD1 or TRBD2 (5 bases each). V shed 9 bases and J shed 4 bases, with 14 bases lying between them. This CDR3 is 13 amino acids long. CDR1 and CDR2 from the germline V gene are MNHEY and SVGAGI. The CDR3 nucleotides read TGTGCCAGTGGTCTTATGGGGGCAGATACGCAGTATTTT. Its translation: CASGLMGADTQYF.

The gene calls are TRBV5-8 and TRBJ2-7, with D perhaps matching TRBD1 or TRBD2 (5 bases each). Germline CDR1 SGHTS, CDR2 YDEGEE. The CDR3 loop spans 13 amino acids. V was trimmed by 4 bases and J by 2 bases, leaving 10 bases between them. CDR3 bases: TGTGCCAGCAGCCATGGGACCACCTACGAGCAGTACTTC. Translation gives CASSHGTTYEQYF.

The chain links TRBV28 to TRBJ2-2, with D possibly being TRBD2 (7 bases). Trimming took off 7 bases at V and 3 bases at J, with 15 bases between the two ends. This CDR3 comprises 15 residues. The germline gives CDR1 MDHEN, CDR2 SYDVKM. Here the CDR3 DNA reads TGTGCCAGCACTATAGGGGGGGCCTACACCGGGGAGCTGTTTTTT. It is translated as CASTIGGAYTGELFF.

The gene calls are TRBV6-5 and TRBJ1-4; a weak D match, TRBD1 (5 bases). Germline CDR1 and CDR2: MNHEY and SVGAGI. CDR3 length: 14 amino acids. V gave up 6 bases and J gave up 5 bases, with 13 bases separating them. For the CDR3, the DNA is TGTGCCAGCAGGAAACAGGAAATCAATGAAAAACTGTTTTTT. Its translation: CASRKQEINEKLFF.

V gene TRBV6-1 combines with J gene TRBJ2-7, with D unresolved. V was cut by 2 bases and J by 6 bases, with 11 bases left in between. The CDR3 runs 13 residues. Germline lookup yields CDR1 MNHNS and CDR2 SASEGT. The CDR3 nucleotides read TGTGCCAGCAGTGAATCCCCACCCCGCGAGCAGTACTTC. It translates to CASSESPPREQYF.